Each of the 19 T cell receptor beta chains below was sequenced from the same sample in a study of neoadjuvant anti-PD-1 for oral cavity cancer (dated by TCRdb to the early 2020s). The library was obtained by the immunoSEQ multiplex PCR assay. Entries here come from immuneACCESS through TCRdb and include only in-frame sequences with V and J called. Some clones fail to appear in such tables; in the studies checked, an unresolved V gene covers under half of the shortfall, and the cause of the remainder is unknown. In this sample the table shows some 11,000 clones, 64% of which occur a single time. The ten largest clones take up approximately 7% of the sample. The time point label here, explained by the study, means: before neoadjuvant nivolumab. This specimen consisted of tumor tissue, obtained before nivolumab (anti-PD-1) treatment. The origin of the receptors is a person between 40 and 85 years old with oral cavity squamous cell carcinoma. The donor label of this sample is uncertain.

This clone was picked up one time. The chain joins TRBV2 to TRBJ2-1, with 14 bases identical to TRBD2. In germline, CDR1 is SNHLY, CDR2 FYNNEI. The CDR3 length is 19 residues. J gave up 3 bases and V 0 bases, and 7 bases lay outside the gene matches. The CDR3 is CASSEAPGTSGSIYNEQFF. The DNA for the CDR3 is TGTGCCAGCAGTGAAGCGCCCGGGACTAGCGGGAGCATCTACAATGAGCAGTTCTTC. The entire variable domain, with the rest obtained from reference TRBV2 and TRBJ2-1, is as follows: EPEVTQTPSHQVTQMGQEVILRCVPISNHLYFYWYRQILGQKVEFLVSFYNNEISEKSEIFDDQFSVERPDGSNFTLKIRSTKLEDSAMYFCASSEAPGTSGSIYNEQFFGPGTRLTVL.

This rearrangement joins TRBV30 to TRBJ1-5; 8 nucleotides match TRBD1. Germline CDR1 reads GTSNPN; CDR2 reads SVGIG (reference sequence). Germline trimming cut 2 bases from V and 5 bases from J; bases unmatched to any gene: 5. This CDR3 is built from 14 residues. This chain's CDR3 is CAWSITGGYQPQHF. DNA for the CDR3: TGTGCCTGGAGTATAACAGGGGGGTATCAGCCCCAGCATTTT.

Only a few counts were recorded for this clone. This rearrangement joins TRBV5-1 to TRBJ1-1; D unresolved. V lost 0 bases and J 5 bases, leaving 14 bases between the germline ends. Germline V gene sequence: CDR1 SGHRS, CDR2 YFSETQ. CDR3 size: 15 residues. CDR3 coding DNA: TGCGCCAGCAGCTTGGTTGCCGGCCGAGGTACTGAAGCTTTCTTT. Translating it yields CASSLVAGRGTEAFF. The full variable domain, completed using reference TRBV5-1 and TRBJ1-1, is KAGVTQTPRYLIKTRGQQVTLSCSPISGHRSVSWYQQTPGQGLQFLFEYFSETQRNKGNFPGRFSGRQFSNSRSEMNVSTLELGDSALYLCASSLVAGRGTEAFFGQGTRLTVV.

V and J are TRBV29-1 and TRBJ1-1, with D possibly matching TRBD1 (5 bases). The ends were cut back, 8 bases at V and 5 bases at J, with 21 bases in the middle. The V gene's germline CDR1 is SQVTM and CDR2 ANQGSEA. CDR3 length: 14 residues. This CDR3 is CSLSLGGGRTEAFF. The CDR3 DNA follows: TGCAGCTTATCTTTGGGGGGAGGGAGAACTGAAGCTTTCTTT.

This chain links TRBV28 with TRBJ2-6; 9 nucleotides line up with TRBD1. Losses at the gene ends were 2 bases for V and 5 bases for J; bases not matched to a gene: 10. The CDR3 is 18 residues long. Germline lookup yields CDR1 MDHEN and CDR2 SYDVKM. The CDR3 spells CASSLGGTGSLWANVLTF. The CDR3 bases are TGTGCCAGCAGTTTAGGAGGGACAGGGAGCCTCTGGGCCAACGTCCTGACTTTC.

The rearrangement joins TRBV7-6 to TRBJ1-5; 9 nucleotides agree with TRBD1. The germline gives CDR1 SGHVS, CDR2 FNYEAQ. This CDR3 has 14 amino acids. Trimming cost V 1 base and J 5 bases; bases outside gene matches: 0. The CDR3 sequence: CASSLGTGDQPQHF. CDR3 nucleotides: TGTGCCAGCAGCTTAGGGACAGGGGATCAGCCCCAGCATTTT.

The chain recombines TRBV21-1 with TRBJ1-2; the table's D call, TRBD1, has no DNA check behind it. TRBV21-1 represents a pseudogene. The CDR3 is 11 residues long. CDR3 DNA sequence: TGTGCCAGCAGCAAAGTGGGGGCTCTCACCTTC. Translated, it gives CASSKVGALTF.

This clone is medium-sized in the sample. The CDR3 coding sequence is TGTGCCAGCTCACCAGGGGGAATCGAAAAACTGTTTTTT. Translation gives CASSPGGIEKLFF. The gene calls are TRBV18 and TRBJ1-4; D perhaps matches TRBD1 (5 bases). This CDR3 is built from 13 residues. V lost 2 bases to trimming and J lost 8 bases, with 9 bases between them. From germline, CDR1 is KGHSH and CDR2 LQKENI.

CDR3 nucleotides: TGTGCCAGCAGCCTCTCAGTATTCTCCTACGAGCAGTACTTC. This codes for CASSLSVFSYEQYF. The chain couples TRBV11-2 to TRBJ2-7; no clear D. There are 14 residues in the CDR3. CDR1 and CDR2 (germline): SGHAT, FQNNGV. V lost 5 bases and J lost 0, with 11 bases in between.

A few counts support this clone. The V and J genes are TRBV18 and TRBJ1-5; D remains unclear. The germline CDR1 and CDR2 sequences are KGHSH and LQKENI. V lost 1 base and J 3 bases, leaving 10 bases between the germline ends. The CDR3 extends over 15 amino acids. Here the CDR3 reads CASSPQPGTNQPQHF. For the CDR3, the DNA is TGTGCCAGCTCACCACAGCCAGGAACCAATCAGCCCCAGCATTTT.

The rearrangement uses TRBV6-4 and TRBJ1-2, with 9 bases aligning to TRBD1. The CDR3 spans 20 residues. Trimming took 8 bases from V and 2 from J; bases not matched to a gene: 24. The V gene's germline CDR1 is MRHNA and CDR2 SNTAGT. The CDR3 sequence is CASGRDRDPKSGGLNYGYTF. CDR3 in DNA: TGTGCCAGCGGCAGGGACAGGGACCCTAAATCCGGAGGTCTCAACTATGGCTACACCTTC.

The CDR3 here is CASKGRAGVTGELFF. The DNA of the CDR3 is TGTGCCAGTAAGGGAAGGGCGGGGGTCACCGGGGAGCTGTTTTTT. The gene calls are TRBV19 and TRBJ2-2, with 7 bases identical to TRBD2. CDR1 LNHDA and CDR2 SQIVND come from the germline V gene (reference sequence). Trimming took 7 bases from V and 4 from J; bases not matched to a gene: 9. This CDR3 spans 15 amino acids. The full variable domain, with the rest looked up from reference TRBV19 and TRBJ2-2, is DGGITQSPKYLFRKEGQNVTLSCEQNLNHDAMYWYRQDPGQGLRLIYYSQIVNDFQKGDIAEGYSVSREKKESFPLTVTSAQKNPTAFYLCASKGRAGVTGELFFGEGSRLTVL.

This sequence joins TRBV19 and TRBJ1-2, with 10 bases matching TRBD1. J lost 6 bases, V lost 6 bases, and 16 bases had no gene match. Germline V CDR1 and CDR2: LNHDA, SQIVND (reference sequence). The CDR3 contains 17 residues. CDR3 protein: CASSRTGGRLGAHGYTF. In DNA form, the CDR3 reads TGTGCCAGTAGCCGGACAGGGGGACGACTCGGGGCACATGGCTACACCTTC.

CDR3 region: CASSSIRLLGAFF. The CDR3, as DNA: TGTGCCAGCAGTTCTATTCGGCTCCTGGGAGCTTTCTTT. V and J are TRBV7-9 and TRBJ1-1, with D unresolved. The V end was cut by 6 bases, the J end by 10 bases, with 18 bases between. CDR3 length equals 13 residues. Per germline, CDR1 SEHNR and CDR2 FQNEAQ (reference sequence).

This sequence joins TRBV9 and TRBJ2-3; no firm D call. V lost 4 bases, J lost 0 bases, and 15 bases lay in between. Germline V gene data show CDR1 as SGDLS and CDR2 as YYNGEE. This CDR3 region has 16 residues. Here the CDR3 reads CASSSSLGVSTDTQYF. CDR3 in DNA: TGTGCCAGCAGCTCCTCCCTTGGGGTGAGCACAGATACGCAGTATTTT.

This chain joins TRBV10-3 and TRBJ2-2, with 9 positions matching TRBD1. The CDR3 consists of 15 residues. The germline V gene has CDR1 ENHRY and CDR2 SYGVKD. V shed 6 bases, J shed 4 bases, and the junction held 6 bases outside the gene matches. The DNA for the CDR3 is TGTGCCATCAGCGGACAGGGGATCGGCACCGGGGAGCTGTTTTTT. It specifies CAISGQGIGTGELFF.

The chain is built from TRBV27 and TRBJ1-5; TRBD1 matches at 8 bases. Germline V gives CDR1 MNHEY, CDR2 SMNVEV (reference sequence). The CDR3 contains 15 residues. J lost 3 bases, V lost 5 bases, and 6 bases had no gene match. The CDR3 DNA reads TGTGCCAGCAGTCCCGGGACAGGCGTCAATCAGCCCCAGCATTTT. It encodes CASSPGTGVNQPQHF.

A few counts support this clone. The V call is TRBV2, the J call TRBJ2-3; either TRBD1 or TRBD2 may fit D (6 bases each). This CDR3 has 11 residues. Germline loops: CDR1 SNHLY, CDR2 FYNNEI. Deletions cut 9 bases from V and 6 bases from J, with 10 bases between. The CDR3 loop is CARGGLDTQYF. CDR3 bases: TGTGCCAGAGGGGGGTTGGATACGCAGTATTTT.

The chain's CDR3 is CASSYHGGGQPQHF. The CDR3 nucleotides are TGTGCCAGCAGTTACCACGGAGGGGGCCAGCCCCAGCATTTT. This chain uses TRBV6-5 with TRBJ1-5; 7 bases are shared with TRBD1. The CDR3 sequence is 14 residues long. The ends lost 2 bases at V and 7 bases at J; junction bases unmatched: 5. CDR1 and CDR2 (germline): MNHEY, SVGAGI.